The 13 T cell receptor beta chains below were found in one sample sequenced in a study of T-cell reconstitution after alpha-beta-depleted transplantation in children listed by TCRdb under 2016. Libraries were prepared through PCR. The instrument was an Illumina HiSeq 2500. TCR library preparation used molecular barcoding, with unique molecular identifiers applied to normalize quantification of the TCRbeta repertoire. TCRdb handled the public reads itself, with Q25 trimming in fastp and clone calling in MiXCR, and kept productive beta chains. A single entry per CDR3 protein holds the most common genes and DNA from its merged rows. This sample comprises roughly 300,000 distinct CDR3 sequences, approximately 10% of them detected only once. The leading ten clones occupy more than 2% of the sample. The specimen comprised PBMCs from the stem cell graft donor, sampled from the stem cell graft. The receptors here all came from a human donor who donated a stem cell graft to a child with acute lymphoblastic leukemia.

The V and J genes are TRBV7-9 and TRBJ2-1; possibly TRBD1 for D (6 bases). Deletions cut 5 bases from V and 1 base from J, with 15 bases between. Germline values: CDR1 SEHNR, CDR2 FQNEAQ (reference sequence). This CDR3 has 16 residues. CDR3 region: CASSPRQVYSYNEQFF. The CDR3 DNA is TGTGCCAGCAGCCCGCGACAGGTCTATTCCTACAATGAGCAGTTCTTC.

This clonotype was seen a few times. The chain carries TRBV3-1 and TRBJ2-7, with 8 bases that match TRBD2. This CDR3 has 14 amino acids. The V segment lost 1 base and the J segment 11 bases; nucleotides outside the gene matches: 10. In germline, CDR1 is LGHDT, CDR2 YNNKEL (reference sequence). The CDR3 sequence: CASSQGAGVTGKYF. In DNA form, the CDR3 reads TGTGCCAGCAGCCAAGGAGCGGGAGTTACTGGGAAGTACTTC.

The gene calls are TRBV5-1 and TRBJ2-1; 8 positions match TRBD1. V was pared by 7 bases and J by 6 bases, with 15 bases of the junction left unmatched. CDR3 length: 16 residues. From germline, CDR1 is SGHRS and CDR2 YFSETQ. The CDR3 coding sequence is TGCGCCAGCCGCTCCCGAGCAGGGGGCGCGAGCAATGAGCAGTTCTTC. Protein: CASRSRAGGASNEQFF.

This chain uses TRBV5-6 with TRBJ2-1, with D tentatively TRBD2 (6 bases). V was shortened by 4 bases and J by 4 bases, with 21 bases between the two germline ends. CDR3 length equals 17 residues. Germline CDR1 reads SGHDT; CDR2 reads YYEEEE. Written as DNA, the CDR3 is TGTGCCAGCAGCCCTGGGACGGGGAGGACGGAGTACAATGAGCAGTTCTTC. The encoded protein is CASSPGTGRTEYNEQFF.

This clonotype was counted only a few times. CDR3 coding DNA: TGTGCCAGCAGCCTCCGGGACAGCCACGAGCAGTACTTC. This gives the protein CASSLRDSHEQYF. The chain recombines TRBV16 with TRBJ2-7, with 7 bases matching TRBD1. The CDR3 is 13 amino acids. Germline-derived CDR1 and CDR2 are KGHSY and FQNENV. Trimming cost V 4 bases and J 5 bases; bases outside gene matches: 5.

This clonotype was detected a few times. The V gene is TRBV20-1, the J gene TRBJ1-4; a possible D gene is TRBD1 (6 bases). This CDR3 region has 14 residues. Deletions cut 5 bases from V and 0 bases from J, with 10 bases between. The germline V gene encodes CDR1 DFQATT and CDR2 SNEGSKA (reference sequence). The CDR3 DNA is TGCAGTGCTTTTGGACAGACAACTAATGAAAAACTGTTTTTT. Amino acid sequence: CSAFGQTTNEKLFF.

This clonotype was seen more than once but under ten times. V and J are TRBV4-3 and TRBJ2-3; a weak D match, TRBD2 (5 bases). V lost 4 bases, J lost 0 bases, and 14 bases lay in between. The CDR3 has 16 residues. Germline lookup yields CDR1 LGHNA and CDR2 YSLEER. The CDR3 loop is CASSPLPGGSTDTQYF. The CDR3 DNA reads as TGCGCCAGCAGCCCGCTCCCCGGCGGGAGCACAGATACGCAGTATTTT.

A word on this clonotype: The germline gene is not matched at one end of the junction; a read error may be the cause. This chain uses TRBV4-3 with TRBJ1-2; D is perhaps TRBD1 (5 bases). The CDR3 runs 14 residues. Germline V gene data show CDR1 as LGHNA and CDR2 as YSLEER. CDR3 coding DNA: TGCGCCAGCGGCCAAGGGCAGGGAGACTATGGCTACACCTTC. Translation: CASGQGQGDYGYTF.

This clonotype was seen many times. The chain employs TRBV12-3 or TRBV12-4 and TRBJ1-2; D possibly corresponds to TRBD1 (6 bases). Trimming shortened V by 6 bases and J by 2 bases, and 13 bases separated the two germline ends. This CDR3 spans 14 amino acids. CDR3 sequence reads: CASRPGQMNYGYTF. As DNA, the CDR3 is TGTGCCAGCAGACCCGGACAGATGAACTATGGCTACACCTTC.

The CDR3: CASSLDYYQETQYF. CDR3 nucleotide sequence: TGTGCCAGCAGCTTAGATTACTACCAAGAGACCCAGTACTTC. The V call is TRBV7-2, the J call TRBJ2-5, with unresolved D. Germline V gene lookup returns CDR1 SGHTA and CDR2 FQGNSA. V lost 1 base and J lost 0, with 6 bases in between. The CDR3 spans 14 residues.

This clonotype was detected only a few times. The genes are TRBV4-1 and TRBJ2-2; D is perhaps TRBD2 (5 bases). The ends were cut back, 6 bases at V and 2 bases at J, with 10 bases in the middle. CDR3 length: 14 amino acids. CDR1 and CDR2 (germline): MGHRA, YSYEKL. CDR3 amino acids: CASRGDGNTGELFF. The DNA for the CDR3 is TGCGCCAGCAGGGGAGACGGTAACACCGGGGAGCTGTTTTTT.

V is TRBV6-2 or TRBV6-3 and J is TRBJ2-7; TRBD1 agrees at 8 bases. With 0 bases clipped from V and 0 bases from J, the junction kept 4 bases outside the gene matches. This CDR3 comprises 16 residues. Germline V gene lookup returns CDR1 MNHEY and CDR2 SVGEGT. The CDR3 DNA reads TGTGCCAGCAGTTACTCCCGGACAGGGAGCTCCTACGAGCAGTACTTC. It translates to CASSYSRTGSSYEQYF.

The rearrangement links TRBV4-2 to TRBJ2-5; 9 bases map to TRBD2. The junction had 2 bases not matched to a gene; V was cut back by 2 bases and J by 1 base. This CDR3 has 15 amino acids. Germline lookup yields CDR1 LGHNA and CDR2 YNFKEQ. The CDR3 DNA sequence: TGTGCCAGCAGCCAACCGACTAGCGGCCAAGAGACCCAGTACTTC. Its translation is CASSQPTSGQETQYF.